The 32 T cell receptor beta chains in this list originate from one sample, sequenced in a study of T cell responses to AZD1222 COVID-19 vaccine. Clones were read by immunoSEQ multiplex PCR, and TCRdb kept only the in-frame ones, dropping some. The sample yields roughly 85,000 clones, roughly 90% seen once. The sample here was peripheral blood, taken on day 0 of AZD1222 vaccination. These receptors all come from an adult in good health.

CDR3 sequence: CSVEGMNTEAFF. The CDR3 nucleotides are TGCAGCGTTGAGGGGATGAACACTGAAGCTTTCTTT. The chain is built from TRBV29-1 and TRBJ1-1; D gene ambiguous. The CDR3 totals 12 residues. V was pared by 3 bases and J by 0 bases, with 5 bases between. Germline values: CDR1 SQVTM, CDR2 ANQGSEA.

This chain connects TRBV5-1 to TRBJ2-7; 11 bases line up with TRBD1. Germline CDR1 reads SGHRS; CDR2 reads YFSETQ. The ends lost 3 bases at V and 5 bases at J; junction bases unmatched: 4. The CDR3 sequence is 14 residues long. CDR3 residues: CASSSRDRGNEQYF. As DNA, the CDR3 is TGCGCCAGCAGCTCCCGGGACAGGGGGAACGAGCAGTACTTC.

The chain joins TRBV5-1 to TRBJ1-5; D is unresolved. Trimming shortened V by 4 bases and J by 5 bases, and 10 bases separated the two germline ends. CDR1 and CDR2 (germline): SGHRS, YFSETQ. The CDR3 is 13 amino acids. CDR3 sequence reads: CASSLGVDQPQHF. Here the CDR3 DNA reads TGCGCCAGCAGCCTTGGGGTCGATCAGCCCCAGCATTTT.

V is TRBV5-6 and J is TRBJ1-5; TRBD1 matches 11 bases. Germline assignment: CDR1 SGHDT and CDR2 YYEEEE. Trimming cost V 0 bases and J 1 base; bases outside gene matches: 9. This CDR3 comprises 19 residues. CDR3 residues: CASSLVGDRGSQSNQPQHF. The CDR3 bases are TGTGCCAGCAGCTTGGTAGGGGACAGGGGGTCTCAGAGCAATCAGCCCCAGCATTTT. Using reference TRBV5-6 and TRBJ1-5 for the parts outside the CDR3, the full variable domain is DAGVTQSPTHLIKTRGQQVTLRCSPKSGHDTVSWYQQALGQGPQFIFQYYEEEERQRGNFPDRFSGHQFPNYSSELNVNALLLGDSALYLCASSLVGDRGSQSNQPQHFGDGTRLSIL.

The CDR3 DNA reads as TGCGCCAGCAGCTTGGCGGGGATGGGAGAGGGCGAAAAACTGTTTTTT. It translates to CASSLAGMGEGEKLFF. The rearrangement links TRBV5-1 to TRBJ1-4; D gene ambiguous. The germline gives CDR1 SGHRS, CDR2 YFSETQ. Trimming removed 0 bases at V and 8 bases at J, with 17 bases between. This CDR3 is 16 amino acids long.

The V call is TRBV7-2, the J call TRBJ1-1; possible D gene TRBD1, 6 bases. Between the trimmed V and J ends, which lost 4 bases and 7 bases, there was a span of 13 bases. This CDR3 is 13 amino acids long. Germline assignment: CDR1 SGHTA and CDR2 FQGNSA. CDR3 bases: TGTGCCAGCAGCTCAGGGACACGACTTGAAGCTTTCTTT. Encoded protein: CASSSGTRLEAFF.

The chain is built from TRBV19 and TRBJ2-2; D may be TRBD1 (7 bases). Trimming took off 6 bases at V and 1 base at J, with 12 bases between the two ends. The V gene's germline CDR1 is LNHDA and CDR2 SQIVND (reference sequence). This CDR3 comprises 15 residues. The CDR3 protein is CASSGGQRNTGELFF. CDR3 DNA: TGTGCCAGTAGCGGGGGACAGCGGAACACCGGGGAGCTGTTTTTT.

The CDR3 here is CASSALDVPSSGNTIYF. The CDR3 region has the DNA TGTGCCAGCAGCGCCCTCGACGTACCTAGCTCTGGAAACACCATATATTTT. The chain is built from TRBV9 and TRBJ1-3; D unclear. Trimming cost V 3 bases and J 0 bases, with 16 bases left between them. This CDR3 has 17 amino acids. Germline V lookup: CDR1 SGDLS, CDR2 YYNGEE. Drawing the rest from reference TRBV9 and TRBJ1-3, the complete variable domain is DSGVTQTPKHLITATGQRVTLRCSPRSGDLSVYWYQQSLDQGLQFLIQYYNGEERAKGNILERFSAQQFPDLHSELNLSSLELGDSALYFCASSALDVPSSGNTIYFGEGSWLTVV.

A word on this clone: A junction boundary mismatches the germline segment, possibly from a read error. The rearrangement joins TRBV28 to TRBJ1-1, with a tentative D call TRBD1 (5 bases). CDR1 is MDHEN, CDR2 SYDVKM, per germline. The CDR3 covers 15 residues. The CDR3 sequence is CASSLSPGLKTEAFF. CDR3 nucleotide sequence: TGTGCCAGCAGTTTAAGCCCAGGGCTGAAGACTGAAGCTTTCTTT.

The table lists this clone with a count of one. The chain recombines TRBV7-6 with TRBJ2-5; D is possibly TRBD2 (6 bases). The V gene's germline CDR1 is SGHVS and CDR2 FNYEAQ. There are 17 residues in the CDR3. The V end lost 1 base, the J end lost 4 bases, and 19 bases lay between the germline ends. The CDR3 is CASSLVPGTMGGETQYF. Written as DNA, the CDR3 is TGTGCCAGCAGCTTAGTCCCCGGGACCATGGGGGGAGAGACCCAGTACTTC.

This chain links TRBV18 with TRBJ1-2; 7 nucleotides line up with TRBD1. The junction had 11 bases not matched to a gene; V was cut back by 6 bases and J by 4 bases. The germline gives CDR1 KGHSH, CDR2 LQKENI. This CDR3 region has 15 residues. The CDR3 DNA follows: TGTGCCAGCTCTTCCCGGGACAGCGAGCCCTATGGCTACACCTTC. Protein product: CASSSRDSEPYGYTF.

The chain links TRBV4-2 to TRBJ2-7; 10 nucleotides agree with TRBD2. Trimming cost V 6 bases and J 5 bases; bases outside gene matches: 7. The CDR3 is 14 residues long. CDR1 and CDR2 (germline): LGHNA, YNFKEQ. CDR3 bases: TGTGCCAGCAGATCTAGCGGGGGAGCTAACGAGCAGTACTTC. This codes for CASRSSGGANEQYF.

V is TRBV16 and J is TRBJ1-1; 7 bases match TRBD1. In germline, CDR1 is KGHSY, CDR2 FQNENV. The CDR3 has 14 amino acids. The trim removed 5 bases at V and 3 bases at J, leaving 6 bases unmatched. CDR3 sequence: CASSYQGGYTEAFF. The CDR3 region has the DNA TGTGCCAGCAGCTACCAGGGGGGATACACTGAAGCTTTCTTT. Drawing the rest from reference TRBV16 and TRBJ1-1, the complete variable domain is GEEVAQTPKHLVRGEGQKAKLYCAPIKGHSYVFWYQQVLKNEFKFLISFQNENVFDETGMPKERFSAKCLPNSPCSLEIQATKLEDSAVYFCASSYQGGYTEAFFGQGTRLTVV.

V gene TRBV4-1 combines with J gene TRBJ2-1, with D tentatively TRBD2 (6 bases). The germline gives CDR1 MGHRA, CDR2 YSYEKL. The CDR3 extends over 18 amino acids. Trimming shortened V by 0 bases and J by 6 bases, and 21 bases separated the two germline ends. CDR3 in amino acids: CASSQDGLGGLTGNEQFF. The CDR3 DNA sequence: TGCGCCAGCAGCCAAGATGGACTTGGGGGACTCACAGGCAATGAGCAGTTCTTC.

The CDR3 spells CASSLYSGRGDEQFF. CDR3 nucleotides: TGTGCCAGCAGTTTGTATAGCGGGAGGGGCGATGAGCAGTTCTTC. This sequence joins TRBV28 and TRBJ2-1; 11 nucleotides match TRBD2. V gave up 3 bases and J gave up 8 bases; unmatched junction bases: 6. The germline CDR1 and CDR2 sequences are MDHEN and SYDVKM. CDR3 size: 15 residues.

The chain carries TRBV28 and TRBJ1-1; 8 bases align to TRBD1. V shed 6 bases and J 3 bases; nucleotides not matched to a gene: 6. Germline CDR1 and CDR2: MDHEN and SYDVKM. This CDR3 region has 14 residues. CDR3 residues: CASSRQGLYTEAFF. The DNA for the CDR3 is TGTGCCAGCAGCCGACAGGGGCTTTACACTGAAGCTTTCTTT.

The chain couples TRBV11-2 to TRBJ2-1, with D tentatively TRBD1 (6 bases). Germline lookup yields CDR1 SGHAT and CDR2 FQNNGV. Trimming stripped 4 bases from V and 3 bases from J, with 13 bases between. The CDR3 is made up of 15 amino acids. CDR3 protein: CASSSRGQNYNEQFF. CDR3 nucleotides: TGTGCCAGCAGCTCTCGGGGACAAAACTACAATGAGCAGTTCTTC.

In regard to this clone: Germline is not matched at one junction end, which may reflect a read error. V is TRBV6-5 and J is TRBJ1-2, with D possibly being TRBD1 (5 bases). From germline, CDR1 is MNHEY and CDR2 SVGAGI. The length of the CDR3 is 14 residues. DNA of the CDR3: TGTACCAGCAGCCCGACAGTAGCTAACTATGGCTACACCTTC. Amino acid sequence: CTSSPTVANYGYTF.

This chain joins TRBV18 and TRBJ1-1, with no clear D. V shed 2 bases and J shed 2 bases, with 9 bases lying between them. CDR1 and CDR2 (germline): KGHSH, LQKENI. The CDR3 extends over 14 amino acids. The CDR3 DNA reads TGTGCCAGCTCACCAATGGGATCCAACACTGAAGCTTTCTTT. Its protein product is CASSPMGSNTEAFF. Filled out from reference TRBV18 and TRBJ1-1, the complete variable domain reads NAGVMQNPRHLVRRRGQEARLRCSPMKGHSHVYWYRQLPEEGLKFMVYLQKENIIDESGMPKERFSAEFPKEGPSILRIQQVVRGDSAAYFCASSPMGSNTEAFFGQGTRLTVV.

V gene TRBV15 combines with J gene TRBJ1-1; no firm D call. The CDR3 is made up of 15 amino acids. The V end lost 0 bases, the J end lost 2 bases, and 10 bases lay between the germline ends. Germline CDR1 is LNHNV and CDR2 is YYDKDF (reference sequence). Here the CDR3 DNA reads TGTGCCACCAGCAGAGATAGAGGGCCAAACACTGAAGCTTTCTTT. It translates to CATSRDRGPNTEAFF.

This clone occurred a few times. V usage is TRBV5-6 and J usage is TRBJ1-1; 7 nucleotides agree with TRBD1. The CDR3 contains 16 residues. V was clipped by 1 base and J by 5 bases; unmatched bases: 11. The germline V gene has CDR1 SGHDT and CDR2 YYEEEE. The DNA of the CDR3 is TGTGCCAGCAGCTTGAAGCCCGGACAGGCTCCTACTGAAGCTTTCTTT. Its translation: CASSLKPGQAPTEAFF. Full variable domain (missing parts from reference TRBV5-6 and TRBJ1-1): DAGVTQSPTHLIKTRGQQVTLRCSPKSGHDTVSWYQQALGQGPQFIFQYYEEEERQRGNFPDRFSGHQFPNYSSELNVNALLLGDSALYLCASSLKPGQAPTEAFFGQGTRLTVV.

The chain recombines TRBV3-1 (or the pseudogene TRBV3-2) with TRBJ1-1; unclear D gene. Germline V gives CDR1 LGHDT, CDR2 YNNKEL (reference sequence). The CDR3 spans 13 residues. V lost 4 bases to trimming and J lost 2 bases, with 8 bases between them. As DNA, the CDR3 is TGTGCCAGCAGCCCTCTCGCTAACACTGAAGCTTTCTTT. It encodes CASSPLANTEAFF.

This rearrangement joins TRBV6-2 or TRBV6-3 to TRBJ2-7; TRBD1 matches at 7 bases. The CDR3 extends over 16 amino acids. Germline V gene sequence: CDR1 MNHEY, CDR2 SVGEGT. Losses at the gene ends were 6 bases for V and 2 bases for J; bases not matched to a gene: 13. DNA of the CDR3: TGTGCCAGCAGACCTTCGAGGGGGCGGGCGACCTACGAGCAGTACTTC. Its protein is CASRPSRGRATYEQYF.

The CDR3 reads CASSSGLGIRQYF. For the CDR3, the DNA is TGTGCCAGCAGCTCAGGGTTGGGCATAAGGCAGTACTTC. This chain links TRBV28 with TRBJ2-7; D may be TRBD1 (5 bases). V lost 6 bases and J lost 9, with 18 bases in between. The CDR3 length is 13 residues. CDR1 is MDHEN, CDR2 SYDVKM, per germline.

The genes are TRBV27 and TRBJ2-7, with 7 positions matching TRBD1. The V and J ends lost 7 bases and 0 bases, in that order; junction bases with no gene match: 9. The CDR3 has 15 residues. The germline CDR1 and CDR2 sequences are MNHEY and SMNVEV (reference sequence). The CDR3 is CASNVRQGPSYEQYF. The DNA of the CDR3 is TGTGCCAGCAATGTAAGACAGGGTCCCTCCTACGAGCAGTACTTC.

This clone has a handful of counts. The gene calls are TRBV7-2 and TRBJ2-1; a possible D gene is TRBD2 (6 bases). The CDR3 totals 15 residues. Trimming cost V 5 bases and J 3 bases, with 14 bases left between them. The germline V gene encodes CDR1 SGHTA and CDR2 FQGNSA. The CDR3 coding sequence is TGTGCCAGCAGCCCAAGCCCCGGGGGCTACAATGAGCAGTTCTTC. Protein: CASSPSPGGYNEQFF.

V and J are TRBV6-5 and TRBJ1-4; D unresolved. This CDR3 has 14 residues. Looked up from germline, CDR1 is MNHEY and CDR2 is SVGAGI. Trimming stripped 6 bases from V and 0 bases from J, with 8 bases between. DNA for the CDR3: TGTGCCAGCAGATCCCTTGCAACTAATGAAAAACTGTTTTTT. This sequence encodes CASRSLATNEKLFF.

V gene TRBV24-1 combines with J gene TRBJ2-1; D may be TRBD1 or TRBD2 (7 bases each). Looked up from germline, CDR1 is KGHDR and CDR2 is SFDVKD. CDR3 length: 16 residues. V lost 6 bases and J lost 4, with 18 bases in between. The CDR3 DNA follows: TGTGCCACCAGTCTCCCCTCAGGGGGGGGTTACAATGAGCAGTTCTTC. The encoded protein is CATSLPSGGGYNEQFF.

This chain connects TRBV10-1 to TRBJ2-1, with D tentatively TRBD1 or TRBD2 (5 bases each). V lost 2 bases and J 7 bases, leaving 15 bases between the germline ends. The CDR3 is 15 residues long. CDR1 is WNHNN and CDR2 is SYGVQD in the germline V gene (reference sequence). For the CDR3, the DNA is TGCGCCAGCAGTGAGGACGGGGCGGCCAGTAATGAGCAGTTCTTC. Translating gives CASSEDGAASNEQFF.

The chain has TRBV25-1 and TRBJ2-2; 12 nucleotides align to TRBD2. Germline lookup yields CDR1 MGHDK and CDR2 SYGVNS. The CDR3 length is 16 residues. Trimming removed 3 bases from V and 5 bases from J; junction bases left unmatched: 4. As DNA, the CDR3 is TGTGCCAGCAGTGATCGGACTAGCGGGAAAACCGGGGAGCTGTTTTTT. Protein sequence: CASSDRTSGKTGELFF.

This clone was observed a handful of times. The chain employs TRBV4-3 and TRBJ1-6; D not resolved. Trimming removed 0 bases at V and 7 bases at J, with 10 bases between. CDR1 and CDR2 from the germline V gene are LGHNA and YSLEER. The CDR3 has 15 amino acids. CDR3 residues: CASSQDVAGNSPLHF. The CDR3 coding sequence is TGCGCCAGCAGCCAAGATGTGGCGGGGAATTCACCCCTCCACTTT.

This clone appeared a single time. CDR3 sequence: CAWSGRGEQFF. Written as DNA, the CDR3 is TGTGCCTGGAGTGGCAGGGGAGAGCAGTTCTTC. V and J are TRBV30 and TRBJ2-1; D perhaps matches TRBD1 (6 bases). The CDR3 length is 11 residues. Per the germline V gene, CDR1 is GTSNPN and CDR2 is SVGIG (reference sequence). V was clipped by 1 base and J by 10 bases, with 8 bases between them.